This TCR beta chain came from a study of cytomegalovirus exposure and HLA in healthy donors. PCR employed 60 Vbeta and 13 Jbeta primers. Sequencing was performed with immunoSEQ multiplex PCR; in TCRdb, only in-frame clones are kept and a portion is missing. The sample holds about 170,000 clones, about 82% seen once. V shed 1 base and J shed 4 bases, with 8 bases lying between them. CDR1 is SGHRS and CDR2 is YFSETQ in the germline V gene. The CDR3 length is 13 residues. The V call is TRBV5-1, the J call TRBJ2-5; TRBD2 is a possible D gene (6 bases). The sequencing input was PBMCs. The receptor was isolated from a female donor in good health and CMV-seronegative. The CDR3 here is CASSLTGVETQYF. The CDR3 nucleotides read TGCGCCAGCAGCTTGACGGGGGTAGAGACCCAGTACTTC.